This T cell receptor beta chain was identified in a study of cytomegalovirus exposure and HLA in healthy donors. It was with 60 Vbeta and 13 Jbeta primers that the PCR ran. Clones were read by immunoSEQ multiplex PCR, and TCRdb kept only the in-frame ones, dropping some. The repertoire holds some 130,000 clones, with around 80% as singletons. The CDR3 runs 17 residues. The germline CDR1 and CDR2 sequences are SGHRS and YFSETQ. Trimming removed 3 bases from V and 4 bases from J; junction bases left unmatched: 12. Study-level findings and limits: Later analysis suggested most CMV-associated TCR beta chains were HLA-restricted. Relative to equally common others, HLA-associated TCR beta chains showed greater clonal expansion in a later analysis.

In regard to this clone: Its specificity is not known.

The sequenced sample was PBMCs. The clonotype comes from a woman aged 40 to 49 in good health and CMV-seronegative. The V and J genes are TRBV5-1 and TRBJ2-3; 9 nucleotides agree with TRBD2. This chain's CDR3 is CASSSTLGGGGADTQYF. CDR3 bases: TGCGCCAGCAGCTCGACATTGGGGGGCGGGGGGGCAGATACGCAGTATTTT.